This T cell receptor (beta chain) was captured in a study of beta chain features in type 1 diabetes. Study information: 107,917,701 sorted cells were examined across all samples. Broader study findings: A pattern of fewer insertions and more deletions at VDJ junctions was seen in type 1 diabetes patients. Compared to healthy donors, patients appeared to have naive, central memory and Treg TCRB repertoires that were more alike. Moderate yet significant TCRB CDR3 shortening was seen in Type 1 diabetes patients in all four CD4+ subsets.

The CDR3 contains 12 residues. Trimming shortened V by 5 bases and J by 8 bases, and 10 bases separated the two germline ends. CDR1 and CDR2 from the germline V gene are SEHNR and FQNEAQ (reference sequence). CD45RO/CCR7/CD25/CD127/CD95/CD27 sorting isolated CD4+ naive, central memory, regulatory and stem cell-like memory cells. This clone came up a few times. Its specificity is not known. Expressed TCRB transcripts got sequenced, as all isolated RNA was reverse transcribed. Using immunoSEQ multiplex PCR, the repertoire was profiled, and TCRdb retains in-frame clones only, with some absent. The repertoire includes some 370,000 clones, over 9% of them detected once, and about 0.6% sits in the top ten.

The V and J genes are TRBV7-9 and TRBJ1-5; D not certain. Sequencing was done on a sample of central memory CD4+ T cells from blood. The sequence derives from a young man with type 1 diabetes. The chain's CDR3 is CASSQIGEPQHF. The DNA for the CDR3 is TGTGCCAGCAGCCAAATAGGTGAGCCCCAGCATTTT.